Described below is a single TCR beta chain sequence and its context. This specimen belongs to a study of blood T cell repertoires in COVID-19. On the study more broadly: The United States, Italy and Spain were the sources of the acute and convalescent COVID-19 samples. The cDNA or gDNA used as material had been derived from T cells, B-cell-depleted T cells, or PBMCs.

V shed 8 bases and J shed 5 bases, with 16 bases lying between them. Germline V gene lookup returns CDR1 WSHSY and CDR2 SAAADI. The CDR3 totals 15 residues. Assay: immunoSEQ multiplex PCR; the TCRdb copy retains only in-frame clones and omits some. The table has 150,000 to 200,000 clones, around 85% seen once. The chain joins TRBV10-2 to TRBJ2-6; maybe TRBD1 (5 bases). Sequencing was carried out using peripheral blood. This receptor was taken from a man aged 65 to 79 with active or convalescent COVID-19. This chain's CDR3 is CASSDRGNWANVLTF. The DNA for the CDR3 is TGCGCCAGCTCCGATAGGGGAAATTGGGCCAACGTCCTGACTTTC.